The 14 T cell receptor beta chains reported below all come from one sample, sequenced in a study of human T cells and chemical hapten exposure. Time point defined: pre-sensitization, week 0. As to treatment: therapeutic diphenylcyclopropenone sensitization with weekly scalp DPC. One entry per CDR3 protein, called by TCRdb with MiXCR from the RACE reads. This sample has about 51,000 distinct CDR3 sequences; about 9.4% occur once, and the top ten carry 11% to 15%. Sample: whole blood, taken in connection with sensitization to the hapten diphenylcyclopropenone (DPC). The source of these receptors is a woman aged 40-49 years with alopecia areata. Some clones in this sample may be carry-over from other donors' samples.

This clonotype counts as medium-sized. The chain uses TRBV7-8 and TRBJ2-7; 12 bases line up with TRBD1. The V gene end was trimmed by 2 bases and the J gene end by 0 bases; junction bases not matched to a gene: 11. The CDR3 runs to 19 residues. CDR1 and CDR2 (germline): SGHVS, FQNEAQ. The CDR3 sequence is CASSLRGGTGGLSSYEQYF. CDR3 nucleotides: TGTGCCAGCAGCTTACGGGGAGGGACAGGGGGCTTAAGCTCCTACGAGCAGTACTTC.

This clonotype was recorded many times. V is TRBV19 and J is TRBJ2-1; D is perhaps TRBD2 (5 bases). The CDR3 length is 13 residues. Deletions cut 4 bases from V and 7 bases from J, with 11 bases between. The germline V gene encodes CDR1 LNHDA and CDR2 SQIVND (reference sequence). CDR3 loop: CASSTRGPNEQFF. In nucleotides, the CDR3 is TGTGCCAGTAGTACCCGAGGGCCTAATGAGCAGTTCTTC. Filled out from reference TRBV19 and TRBJ2-1, the complete variable domain reads DGGITQSPKYLFRKEGQNVTLSCEQNLNHDAMYWYRQDPGQGLRLIYYSQIVNDFQKGDIAEGYSVSREKKESFPLTVTSAQKNPTAFYLCASSTRGPNEQFFGPGTRLTVL.

This clonotype occurred a few times. The chain combines TRBV20-1 with TRBJ1-1; D is ambiguous. This CDR3 comprises 15 residues. Germline V gene data show CDR1 as DFQATT and CDR2 as SNEGSKA (reference sequence). Trimming stripped 0 bases from V and 5 bases from J, with 16 bases between. DNA of the CDR3: TGCAGTGCTAGAGATGGGTTAGGTTTGACGACTGAAGCTTTCTTT. Protein: CSARDGLGLTTEAFF.

This clonotype was counted a few times. This chain connects TRBV7-2 to TRBJ2-1; 7 positions agree with TRBD2. Germline trimming cut 5 bases from V and 4 bases from J; bases unmatched to any gene: 8. This CDR3 comprises 15 residues. Germline assignment: CDR1 SGHTA and CDR2 FQGNSA. The CDR3 reads CASSASSGEYNEQFF. CDR3 DNA: TGTGCCAGCAGCGCTTCGAGCGGGGAGTACAATGAGCAGTTCTTC.

The table lists this clonotype with many counts. V usage is TRBV7-3 and J usage is TRBJ2-5, with TRBD1 identical over 9 bases. V was clipped by 1 base and J by 5 bases; unmatched bases: 5. Per germline, CDR1 SGHTA and CDR2 FQGTGA. The CDR3 is 15 amino acids. The CDR3 loop is CASSLRGTGQETQYF. The DNA for the CDR3 is TGTGCCAGCAGCTTAAGGGGGACAGGGCAGGAGACCCAGTACTTC.

Ten or more counts support this clonotype. V is TRBV7-9 and J is TRBJ1-5, with 11 nucleotides matching TRBD1. Losses at the gene ends were 8 bases for V and 6 bases for J; bases not matched to a gene: 6. The CDR3 runs 14 residues. In germline, CDR1 is SEHNR, CDR2 FQNEAQ (reference sequence). The CDR3 sequence: CASGGTGGGQPQHF. CDR3 bases: TGTGCCAGCGGGGGGACAGGGGGAGGTCAGCCCCAGCATTTT.

The rearrangement links TRBV10-3 to TRBJ1-5; no definite D call. The CDR3 is 14 residues long. The V end lost 3 bases, the J end lost 1 base, and 7 bases lay between the germline ends. Germline V gene lookup returns CDR1 ENHRY and CDR2 SYGVKD. The CDR3 loop reads CAISEWESNQPQHF. The CDR3 DNA follows: TGTGCCATCAGTGAATGGGAAAGCAATCAGCCCCAGCATTTT.

This clonotype has at least ten counts. This chain links TRBV29-1 with TRBJ1-5; D gene ambiguous. The CDR3 runs 14 residues. Per germline, CDR1 SQVTM and CDR2 ANQGSEA. V lost 6 bases and J 0 bases, leaving 12 bases between the germline ends. Here the CDR3 DNA reads TGCAGCGTGGCGGATGGTTATAGCAATCAGCCCCAGCATTTT. Protein: CSVADGYSNQPQHF.

This clonotype showed up many times. J is TRBJ1-1 and V is TRBV30; weak D call: TRBD1 (5 bases). Trimming pared 4 bases from V and 8 bases from J, leaving 14 bases between. This CDR3 has 12 amino acids. In germline, CDR1 is GTSNPN, CDR2 SVGIG (reference sequence). The CDR3 DNA sequence: TGTGCCTGGACCCGTCGGGGGATCGAAGCTTTCTTT. Translating gives CAWTRRGIEAFF.

This clonotype was seen ten or more times. The CDR3 loop is CASSGSEGGRDTQYF. In nucleotides, the CDR3 is TGCGCCAGCAGTGGGAGCGAGGGGGGCCGAGATACGCAGTATTTT. The rearrangement joins TRBV5-1 to TRBJ2-3; the D call may be TRBD1 or TRBD2 (6 bases each). V dropped 5 bases and J dropped 5 bases, with 18 bases sitting between them. Germline V gives CDR1 SGHRS, CDR2 YFSETQ. There are 15 residues in the CDR3.

Ten or more counts support this clonotype. DNA of the CDR3: TGTGCCAGCTCACCAGCGGCAATTAGCAATCAGCCCCAGCATTTT. Its protein product is CASSPAAISNQPQHF. V gene TRBV18 combines with J gene TRBJ1-5; D gene uncertain. The length of the CDR3 is 15 residues. Germline loops: CDR1 KGHSH, CDR2 LQKENI. V shed 2 bases and J shed 0 bases, with 8 bases lying between them. Using reference TRBV18 and TRBJ1-5 for the parts outside the CDR3, the full variable domain is NAGVMQNPRHLVRRRGQEARLRCSPMKGHSHVYWYRQLPEEGLKFMVYLQKENIIDESGMPKERFSAEFPKEGPSILRIQQVVRGDSAAYFCASSPAAISNQPQHFGDGTRLSIL.

This clonotype came up many times. The V gene is TRBV6-2 or TRBV6-3, the J gene TRBJ2-1, with D possibly being TRBD2 (6 bases). Germline-derived CDR1 and CDR2 are MNHEY and SVGEGT. Deletions cut 0 bases from V and 3 bases from J, with 6 bases between. The length of the CDR3 is 14 residues. The CDR3 region is CASSYSGGYNEQFF. CDR3 in DNA: TGTGCCAGCAGTTACTCGGGGGGCTACAATGAGCAGTTCTTC.

CDR3 coding DNA: TGTGCCAGCAGGTCAGCAACTAATGAAAAACTGTTTTTT. Protein sequence: CASRSATNEKLFF. This chain joins TRBV6-2 or TRBV6-3 and TRBJ1-4; D remains unclear. Looked up from germline, CDR1 is MNHEY and CDR2 is SVGEGT. Deletions cut 6 bases from V and 0 bases from J, with 5 bases between. This CDR3 region has 13 residues.

This clonotype was seen a handful of times. The chain joins TRBV20-1 to TRBJ2-5, with D hard to call. V lost 0 bases and J lost 6, with 11 bases in between. Germline CDR1 reads DFQATT; CDR2 reads SNEGSKA (reference sequence). The CDR3 contains 13 residues. The CDR3 DNA sequence: TGCAGTGCTAGAGATCGCCGTGTTCAGACCCAGTACTTC. This translates into CSARDRRVQTQYF.